The 9 T cell receptor beta chains below were found in one sample sequenced in a study of blood T cell repertoires in COVID-19. The assay was immunoSEQ multiplex PCR, and TCRdb's table has in-frame clones only and misses some. The sample holds 50,000 to 65,000 clones, 75% to 90% seen once. The sample comprised peripheral blood. These TCRs come from a human donor in a cohort sampled during active COVID-19.

The rearrangement joins TRBV18 to TRBJ2-1; tentatively, D is TRBD1 (6 bases). This CDR3 comprises 14 residues. Germline V CDR1 and CDR2: KGHSH, LQKENI. Trimming stripped 6 bases from V and 3 bases from J, with 12 bases between. The CDR3 here is CASSPTGVYNEQFF. DNA for the CDR3: TGTGCCAGCTCTCCGACAGGCGTCTACAATGAGCAGTTCTTC.

The chain is built from TRBV11-3 and TRBJ2-7, with D possibly TRBD1 on 5 matching bases. Trimming took 5 bases from V and 6 from J, leaving 14 bases between them. The CDR3 is made up of 13 amino acids. CDR1 is SGHNT, CDR2 YENEEA, per germline. The CDR3 protein is CASSPRVLSEQYF. CDR3 coding DNA: TGTGCCAGCAGCCCCAGGGTTTTGAGCGAGCAGTACTTC.

This chain joins TRBV7-2 and TRBJ1-1, with D tentatively TRBD1 (5 bases). This CDR3 spans 15 amino acids. CDR1 is SGHTA, CDR2 FQGNSA, per germline. V dropped 5 bases and J dropped 6 bases, with 19 bases sitting between them. This CDR3 reads CASSPVQGPGAEAFF. The CDR3 DNA reads as TGTGCCAGCAGCCCAGTCCAGGGCCCTGGCGCTGAAGCTTTCTTT. Combining the CDR3 with reference TRBV7-2 and TRBJ1-1 gives the whole variable domain GAGVSQSPSNKVTEKGKDVELRCDPISGHTALYWYRQSLGQGLEFLIYFQGNSAPDKSGLPSDRFSAERTGGSVSTLTIQRTQQEDSAVYLCASSPVQGPGAEAFFGQGTRLTVV.

The V and J genes are TRBV5-1 and TRBJ2-2; TRBD1 agrees at 11 bases. The germline V gene encodes CDR1 SGHRS and CDR2 YFSETQ. The CDR3 extends over 16 amino acids. With V trimmed by 4 bases and J by 4 bases, 6 bases remained unmatched. CDR3 DNA: TGCGCCAGCAGCGGCGGACAGGGGGCCGGCACCGGGGAGCTGTTTTTT. It is translated as CASSGGQGAGTGELFF.

This sequence joins TRBV6-5 and TRBJ1-1; D not certain. Trimming left V 0 bases short and J 12 bases short, with 17 bases between. The CDR3 has 14 amino acids. Germline-derived CDR1 and CDR2 are MNHEY and SVGAGI. The DNA for the CDR3 is TGTGCCAGCAGTTACTCGCGAGGGCCCTCCCTGACTTTCTTT. Its translation: CASSYSRGPSLTFF.

This CDR3 is CASSRARGETQYF. The CDR3 DNA follows: TGTGCCAGCAGCCGGGCCCGAGGGGAGACCCAGTACTTC. This sequence joins TRBV27 and TRBJ2-5, with a tentative D call TRBD2 (5 bases). Germline CDR1 and CDR2: MNHEY and SMNVEV (reference sequence). Between the trimmed V and J ends, which lost 6 bases and 5 bases, there was a span of 13 bases. CDR3 length equals 13 residues.

The chain couples TRBV4-3 to TRBJ1-2; D is ambiguous. This CDR3 is 15 amino acids long. From germline, CDR1 is LGHNA and CDR2 YSLEER. Trimming removed 0 bases at V and 3 bases at J, with 11 bases between. The CDR3 sequence is CASSQEAGFDYGYTF. The CDR3 bases are TGCGCCAGCAGCCAAGAAGCGGGCTTTGACTATGGCTACACCTTC.

In this sample, this clone turned up once. This chain links TRBV6-5 with TRBJ2-1; 10 bases agree with TRBD2. The germline gives CDR1 MNHEY, CDR2 SVGAGI. The CDR3 extends over 15 amino acids. The V gene end was trimmed by 6 bases and the J gene end by 10 bases; junction bases not matched to a gene: 12. CDR3 protein: CASRPTSGIGNEQFF. CDR3 sequence (DNA): TGTGCCAGCAGGCCCACTAGCGGGATAGGAAACGAGCAGTTCTTC.

The V gene is TRBV5-1, the J gene TRBJ2-1; TRBD2 agrees at 9 bases. The CDR3 runs to 20 residues. J gave up 8 bases and V 4 bases, and 25 bases lay outside the gene matches. Germline CDR1 and CDR2: SGHRS and YFSETQ. In DNA, the CDR3 is TGCGCCAGCAGCCAATTAAATAAGGTGATGAATAGCGGGAGCTCATATGAGCAGTTCTTC. This gives the protein CASSQLNKVMNSGSSYEQFF.